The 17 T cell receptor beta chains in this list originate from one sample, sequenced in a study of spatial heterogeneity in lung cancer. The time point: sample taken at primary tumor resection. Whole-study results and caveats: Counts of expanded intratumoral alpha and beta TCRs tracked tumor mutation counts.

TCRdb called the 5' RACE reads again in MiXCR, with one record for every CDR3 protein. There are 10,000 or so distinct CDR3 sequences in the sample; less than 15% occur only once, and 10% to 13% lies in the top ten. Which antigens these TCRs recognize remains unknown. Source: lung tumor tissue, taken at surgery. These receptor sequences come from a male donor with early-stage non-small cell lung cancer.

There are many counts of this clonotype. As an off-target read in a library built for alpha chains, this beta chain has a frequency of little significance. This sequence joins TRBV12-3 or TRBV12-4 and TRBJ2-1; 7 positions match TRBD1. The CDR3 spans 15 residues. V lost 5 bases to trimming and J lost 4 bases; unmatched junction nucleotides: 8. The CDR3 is CASSQPGQKYNEQFF. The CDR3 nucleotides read TGTGCCAGCAGTCAACCGGGACAGAAATACAATGAGCAGTTCTTC.

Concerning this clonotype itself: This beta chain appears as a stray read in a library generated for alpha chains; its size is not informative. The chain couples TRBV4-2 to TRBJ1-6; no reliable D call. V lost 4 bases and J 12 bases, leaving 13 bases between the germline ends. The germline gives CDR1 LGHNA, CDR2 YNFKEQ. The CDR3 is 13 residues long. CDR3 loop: CASSPTGAVPLHF. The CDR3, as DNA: TGTGCCAGCAGCCCGACGGGTGCCGTACCCCTCCACTTT.

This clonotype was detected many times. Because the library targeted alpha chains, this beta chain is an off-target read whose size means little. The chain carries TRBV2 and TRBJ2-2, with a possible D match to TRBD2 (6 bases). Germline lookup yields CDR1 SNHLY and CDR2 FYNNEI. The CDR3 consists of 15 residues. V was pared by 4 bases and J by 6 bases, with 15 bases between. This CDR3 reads CASSVGGGGSGELFF. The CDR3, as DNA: TGTGCCAGCAGTGTGGGGGGAGGCGGATCCGGGGAGCTGTTTTTT.

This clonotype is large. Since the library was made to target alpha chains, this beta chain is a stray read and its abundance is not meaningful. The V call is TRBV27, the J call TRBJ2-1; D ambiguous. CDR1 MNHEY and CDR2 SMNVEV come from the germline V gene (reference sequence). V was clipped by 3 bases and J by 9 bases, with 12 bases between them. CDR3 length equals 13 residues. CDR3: CASSFQTAGEQFF. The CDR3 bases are TGTGCCAGCAGTTTCCAGACGGCCGGTGAGCAGTTCTTC.

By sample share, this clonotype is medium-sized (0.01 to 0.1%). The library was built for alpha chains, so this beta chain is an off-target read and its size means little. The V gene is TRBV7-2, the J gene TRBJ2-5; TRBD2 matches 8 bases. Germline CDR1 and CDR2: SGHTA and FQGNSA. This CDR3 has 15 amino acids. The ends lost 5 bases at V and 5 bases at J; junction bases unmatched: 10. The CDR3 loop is CASSIGLAPPETQYF. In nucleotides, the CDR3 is TGTGCCAGCAGCATCGGACTAGCCCCACCCGAGACCCAGTACTTC.

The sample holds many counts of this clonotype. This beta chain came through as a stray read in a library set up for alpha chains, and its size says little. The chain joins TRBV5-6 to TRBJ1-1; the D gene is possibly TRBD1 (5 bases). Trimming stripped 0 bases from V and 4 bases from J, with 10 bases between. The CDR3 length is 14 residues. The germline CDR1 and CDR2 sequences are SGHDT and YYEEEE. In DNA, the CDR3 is TGTGCCAGCAGCTTGGCGGGGCTGGGCACTGAAGCTTTCTTT. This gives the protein CASSLAGLGTEAFF.

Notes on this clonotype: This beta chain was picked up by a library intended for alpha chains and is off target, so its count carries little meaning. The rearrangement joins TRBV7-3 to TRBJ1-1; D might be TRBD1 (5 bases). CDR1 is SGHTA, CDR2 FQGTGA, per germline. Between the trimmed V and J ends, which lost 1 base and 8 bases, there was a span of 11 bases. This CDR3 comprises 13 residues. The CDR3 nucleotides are TGTGCCAGCAGCTTAAATTCTAGGGGAGAAGCTTTCTTT. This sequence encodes CASSLNSRGEAFF.

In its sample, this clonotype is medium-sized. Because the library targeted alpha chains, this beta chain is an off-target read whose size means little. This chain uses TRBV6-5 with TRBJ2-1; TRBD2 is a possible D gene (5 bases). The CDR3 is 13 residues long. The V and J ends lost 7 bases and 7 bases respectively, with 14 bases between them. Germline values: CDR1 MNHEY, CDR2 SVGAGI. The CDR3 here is CASNTRVTNEQFF. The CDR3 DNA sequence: TGTGCCAGCAACACGCGGGTCACAAATGAGCAGTTCTTC.

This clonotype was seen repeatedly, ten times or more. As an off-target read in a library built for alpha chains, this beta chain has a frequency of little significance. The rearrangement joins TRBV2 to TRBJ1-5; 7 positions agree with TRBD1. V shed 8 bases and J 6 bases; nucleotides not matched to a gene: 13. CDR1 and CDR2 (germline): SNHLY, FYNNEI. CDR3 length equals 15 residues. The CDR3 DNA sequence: TGTGCCAGCGGGAAAACAAGACAGGGATCTCAGCCCCAGCATTTT. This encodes CASGKTRQGSQPQHF.

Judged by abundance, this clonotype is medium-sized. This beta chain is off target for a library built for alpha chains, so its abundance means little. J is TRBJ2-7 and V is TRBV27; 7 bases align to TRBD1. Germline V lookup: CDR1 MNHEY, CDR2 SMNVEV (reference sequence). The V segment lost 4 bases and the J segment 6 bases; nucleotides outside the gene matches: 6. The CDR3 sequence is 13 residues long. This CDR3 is CASSYGTVAEQYF. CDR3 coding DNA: TGTGCCAGCAGTTACGGGACAGTAGCCGAGCAGTACTTC.

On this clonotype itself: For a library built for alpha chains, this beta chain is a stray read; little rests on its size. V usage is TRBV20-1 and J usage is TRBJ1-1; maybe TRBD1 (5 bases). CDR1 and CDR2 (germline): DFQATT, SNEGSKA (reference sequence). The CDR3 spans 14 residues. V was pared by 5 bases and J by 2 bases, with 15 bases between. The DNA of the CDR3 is TGCAGTGCTCCCCTTGCAGGGAGTAACACTGAAGCTTTCTTT. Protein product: CSAPLAGSNTEAFF.

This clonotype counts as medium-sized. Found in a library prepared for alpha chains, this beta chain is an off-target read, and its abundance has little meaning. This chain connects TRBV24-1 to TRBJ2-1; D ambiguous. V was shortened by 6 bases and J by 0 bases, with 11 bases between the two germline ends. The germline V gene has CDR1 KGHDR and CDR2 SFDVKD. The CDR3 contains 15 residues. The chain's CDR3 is CATSLGGISYNEQFF. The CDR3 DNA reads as TGTGCCACCAGTCTAGGCGGCATCTCCTACAATGAGCAGTTCTTC.

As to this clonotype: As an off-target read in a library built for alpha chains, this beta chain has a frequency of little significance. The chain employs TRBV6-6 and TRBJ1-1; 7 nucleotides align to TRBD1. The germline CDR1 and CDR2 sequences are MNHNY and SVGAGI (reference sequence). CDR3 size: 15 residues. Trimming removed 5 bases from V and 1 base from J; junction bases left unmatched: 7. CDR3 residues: CASSINRGANTEAFF. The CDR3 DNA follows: TGTGCCAGCAGTATTAACAGGGGCGCGAACACTGAAGCTTTCTTT.

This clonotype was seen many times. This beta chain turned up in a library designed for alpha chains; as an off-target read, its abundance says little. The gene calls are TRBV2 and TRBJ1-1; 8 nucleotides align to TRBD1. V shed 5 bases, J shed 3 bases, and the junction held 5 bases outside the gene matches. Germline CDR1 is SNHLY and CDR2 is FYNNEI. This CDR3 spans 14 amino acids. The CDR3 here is CASSTGQGYTEAFF. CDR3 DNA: TGTGCCAGCAGTACCGGACAGGGTTACACTGAAGCTTTCTTT. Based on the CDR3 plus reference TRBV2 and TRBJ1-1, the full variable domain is EPEVTQTPSHQVTQMGQEVILRCVPISNHLYFYWYRQILGQKVEFLVSFYNNEISEKSEIFDDQFSVERPDGSNFTLKIRSTKLEDSAMYFCASSTGQGYTEAFFGQGTRLTVV.

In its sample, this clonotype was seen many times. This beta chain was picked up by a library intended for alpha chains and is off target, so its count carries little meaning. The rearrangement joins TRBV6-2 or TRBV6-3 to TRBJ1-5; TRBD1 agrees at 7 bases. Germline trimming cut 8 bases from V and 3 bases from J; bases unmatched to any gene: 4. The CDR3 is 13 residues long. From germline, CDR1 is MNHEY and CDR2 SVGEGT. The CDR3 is CASQDRNNQPQHF. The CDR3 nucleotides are TGTGCCAGCCAGGACAGGAACAATCAGCCCCAGCATTTT.

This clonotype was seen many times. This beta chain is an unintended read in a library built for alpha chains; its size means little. CDR3 protein: CASSAHGLAGGSYEQYF. As DNA, the CDR3 is TGTGCCAGCAGCGCCCATGGACTAGCGGGAGGTTCCTACGAGCAGTACTTC. The chain recombines TRBV3-1 with TRBJ2-7, with 14 bases identical to TRBD2. Trimming cost V 5 bases and J 1 base; bases outside gene matches: 7. The CDR3 runs 17 residues. Germline V CDR1 and CDR2: LGHDT, YNNKEL (reference sequence).

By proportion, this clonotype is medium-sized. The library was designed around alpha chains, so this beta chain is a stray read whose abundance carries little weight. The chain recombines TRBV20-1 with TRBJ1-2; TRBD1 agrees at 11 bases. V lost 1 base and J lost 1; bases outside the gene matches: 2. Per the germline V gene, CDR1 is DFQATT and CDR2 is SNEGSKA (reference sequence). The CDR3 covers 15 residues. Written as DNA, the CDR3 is TGCAGTGCTAGAGGGGACAGGGGGGTTAACTATGGCTACACCTTC. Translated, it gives CSARGDRGVNYGYTF.